The clone carrying this TCR beta chain was counted between two and nine times. The data were taken from a study of beta chain features in type 1 diabetes. CD45RO/CCR7/CD25/CD127/CD95/CD27 sorting isolated CD4+ naive, central memory, regulatory and stem cell-like memory cells. Of the isolated RNA, all was reverse transcribed, and so the sequenced material was expressed TCRB transcripts. Measured with immunoSEQ multiplex PCR; TCRdb has only the in-frame clones, and not every one. The repertoire includes 140,000 or so clones, just over 9% of them detected once, and approximately 0.68% sits in the top ten. The sequenced sample consisted of central memory CD4+ T cells from blood. The sequence derives from a man aged 18 to 30 in good health.

This chain's CDR3 is CASSLSRFSSTDTQYF. CDR3 in DNA: TGTGCCAGCAGCTTGTCCAGATTCTCTAGCACAGATACGCAGTATTTT. V is TRBV11-2 and J is TRBJ2-3; D is unresolved. Germline V gene lookup returns CDR1 SGHAT and CDR2 FQNNGV. The CDR3 spans 16 residues. V lost 3 bases and J 0 bases, leaving 13 bases between the germline ends.